This is a list of T cell receptor beta chains from one sample in a study of blood T cell repertoires in COVID-19. TCRdb's table, derived via immunoSEQ multiplex PCR, lists solely in-frame clones and lacks some. The sample shows 55,000 to 80,000 clones, approximately 80% of them seen only once. What was sequenced was peripheral blood. These receptors all stem from a woman in her 70s with acute or convalescent COVID-19. Both conserved end residues are part of each CDR3. Each record gives: D gene, clone size, J gene, V gene, CDR3 DNA, CDR3 protein. A D gene is named only where the DNA matches it firmly. Clone size appears in some rows only: once, few, many, or a class for an expanded clone.

TRBD2	-	TRBJ2-1	TRBV25-1	TGTGCCAGCACCATAAGCCTAGCGGGAGGCTACAATGAGCAGTTCTTC	CASTISLAGGYNEQFF
-	-	TRBJ1-2	TRBV19	TGTGCCAGTAGTATAGGAAGGGCGACAGTCACTAACTATGGCTACACCTTC	CASSIGRATVTNYGYTF
-	-	TRBJ1-3	TRBV5-1	TGCGCCAGCAGCTCGGAGGGGACGTATTACTCTGGAAACACCATATATTTT	CASSSEGTYYSGNTIYF
-	-	TRBJ2-7	TRBV6-5	TGTGCCAGCAGCCGGCCCACAGGTTCCTACGAGCAGTACTTC	CASSRPTGSYEQYF
-	once	TRBJ1-6	TRBV19	TGTGCCAGTAGCCCTAATAGCAGGGATAATTCACCCCTCCACTTT	CASSPNSRDNSPLHF
-	-	TRBJ2-2	TRBV3-1/TRBV3-2	TGTGCCAGCAGGCCGGGACAATACACCGGGGAGCTGTTTTTT	CASRPGQYTGELFF
TRBD1	-	TRBJ2-7	TRBV14	TGTGCCAGCACCGGGACAGGGGGCGGAGTCGAGCAGTACTTC	CASTGTGGGVEQYF
-	-	TRBJ1-5	TRBV30	TGTGCCTGGAGTAGCGAGGGCTGGGATCAGCCCCAGCATTTT	CAWSSEGWDQPQHF
TRBD1	-	TRBJ1-5	TRBV19	TGTGCCAGTAGTCGGACAGGGGGCTCGGTAAGCAATCAGCCCCAGCATTTT	CASSRTGGSVSNQPQHF
TRBD1	-	TRBJ1-4	TRBV24-1	TGTGCCACCAGTGAGACAGGGAACAAACTGTTTTTT	CATSETGNKLFF
TRBD2	-	TRBJ2-5	TRBV6-5	TGTGCCAGCGAGACTAGCGGGAGTGAGACCCAGTACTTC	CASETSGSETQYF
-	-	TRBJ2-1	TRBV19	TGTGCCAGTAGTATAGATCCTTCTTCGGGACTTGCATACAATGAGCAGTTCTTC	CASSIDPSSGLAYNEQFF
-	-	TRBJ1-4	TRBV28	TGTGCCAGCAGTCCACCGGGACATGCAACTAATGAAAAACTGTTTTTT	CASSPPGHATNEKLFF
-	-	TRBJ1-1	TRBV19	TGTGCCAGTAGGTCCTGGTCAGTCATGAACACTGAAGCTTTCTTT	CASRSWSVMNTEAFF
-	-	TRBJ1-1	TRBV7-9	TGTGCCAGCAGCCAGGGGAGGGAAGAGGCTTTCTTT	CASSQGREEAFF
TRBD1	medium-sized	TRBJ2-1	TRBV4-3	TGCGCCAGCAGCCAAGACTACAGGGGGCAGGACAATGAGCAGTTCTTC	CASSQDYRGQDNEQFF
TRBD2	-	TRBJ2-7	TRBV7-8	TGTGCCAGCAGCTTAGCGGAGGTAGCGGGTACCTACGAGCAGTACTTC	CASSLAEVAGTYEQYF
-	-	TRBJ1-1	TRBV5-1	TGCGCCAGCAGCCCCCAGAGGTCAGGGGATACTGAAGCTTTCTTT	CASSPQRSGDTEAFF
-	few	TRBJ1-1	TRBV2	TGTGCCAGCAGGAGGGTAATGAACACTGAAGCTTTCTTT	CASRRVMNTEAFF
TRBD2	-	TRBJ2-1	TRBV3-1/TRBV3-2	TGTGCCAGCAGCCAAGGCGGACTAGCGGGAACGGAGCAGTTCTTC	CASSQGGLAGTEQFF
TRBD2	-	TRBJ2-7	TRBV7-8	TGTGCCAGCAGCCTTGGACTAGCGGGGGTCCACGAGCAGTACTTC	CASSLGLAGVHEQYF
TRBD1	-	TRBJ1-1	TRBV3-1/TRBV3-2	TGTGCCAGCAGCAATGAGGGGGCGCGGACTGAAGCTTTCTTT	CASSNEGARTEAFF
-	-	TRBJ2-7	TRBV7-2	TGTGCCAGCAGCTTAGCCAGGAACTCCTACGAGCAGTACTTC	CASSLARNSYEQYF
TRBD2	-	TRBJ2-5	TRBV29-1	TGCAGCGTTACCGGACTAGCGGGGCAAGAGACCCAGTACTTC	CSVTGLAGQETQYF